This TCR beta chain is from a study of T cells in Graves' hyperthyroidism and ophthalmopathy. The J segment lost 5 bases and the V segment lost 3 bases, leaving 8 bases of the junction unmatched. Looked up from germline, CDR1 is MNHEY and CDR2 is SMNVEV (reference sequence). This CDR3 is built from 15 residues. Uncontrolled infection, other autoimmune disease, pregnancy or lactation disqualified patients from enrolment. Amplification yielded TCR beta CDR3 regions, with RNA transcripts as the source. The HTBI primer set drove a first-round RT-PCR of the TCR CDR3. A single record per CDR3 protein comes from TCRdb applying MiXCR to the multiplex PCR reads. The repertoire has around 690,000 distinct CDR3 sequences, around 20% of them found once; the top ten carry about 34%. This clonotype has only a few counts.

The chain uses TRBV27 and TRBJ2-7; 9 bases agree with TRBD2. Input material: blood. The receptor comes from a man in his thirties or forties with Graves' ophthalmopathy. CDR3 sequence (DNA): TGTGCCAGCAGTTTTCCTGGACTAGCGCTCGACGAGCAGTACTTC. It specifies CASSFPGLALDEQYF.